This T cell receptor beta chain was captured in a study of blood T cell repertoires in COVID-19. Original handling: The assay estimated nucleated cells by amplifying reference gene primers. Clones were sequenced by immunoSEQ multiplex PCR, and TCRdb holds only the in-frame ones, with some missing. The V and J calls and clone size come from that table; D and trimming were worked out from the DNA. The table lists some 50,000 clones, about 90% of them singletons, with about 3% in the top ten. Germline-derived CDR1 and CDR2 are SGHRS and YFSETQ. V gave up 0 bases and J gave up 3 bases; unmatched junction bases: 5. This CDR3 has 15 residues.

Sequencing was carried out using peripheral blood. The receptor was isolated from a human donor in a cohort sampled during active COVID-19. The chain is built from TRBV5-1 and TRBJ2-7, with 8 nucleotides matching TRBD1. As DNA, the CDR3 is TGCGCCAGCAGCTTGGAGGAGGACAGGGTCTACGAGCAGTACTTC. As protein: CASSLEEDRVYEQYF.